This T cell receptor beta chain was captured in a study of molecular identifiers for immune sequencing clone quantification. This clonotype was detected a few times. CDR1 and CDR2 from the germline V gene are SNHLY and FYNNEI. The CDR3 has 13 residues. Trimming took 11 bases from V and 2 from J, leaving 16 bases between them. TCRdb re-called the PCR reads with MiXCR, one entry per CDR3 protein. The top ten hold under 0.85% of the sample, which has approximately 500,000 distinct CDR3 sequences, less than 30% seen once. The rearrangement uses TRBV2 and TRBJ2-7; a weak D match, TRBD1 (6 bases). The sample consisted of naive CD8+ T cells from blood, with Jurkat cell RNA spiked in. Subset: FACS-sorted CD8+CD4-CCR7+CD45RA+ naive T cells. This clonotype originated in a human donor in good health. Some libraries in this study had Jurkat cell RNA spiked in. DNA for the CDR3: TGTGCCGGACACCGGGACAAGACCTACGAGCAGTACTTC. It is translated as CAGHRDKTYEQYF.